These T cell receptor beta chains were read from a single sample in a study of tumor and adjacent non-tumor tissue in lung cancer. In TCRdb, the multiplex PCR reads were re-called with MiXCR into one record per CDR3 protein. Counted here are about 60,000 distinct CDR3 sequences, around 64% occurring once; the ten biggest clones make up less than 40%. Sequenced material: distant non-tumor lung tissue. The receptors here all came from a man aged 65-85 years with non-small cell lung cancer. Both conserved end residues are part of each CDR3. A D gene is named only where the DNA matches it firmly. Clone size is stated in some rows and not others, as once, few, many or a class when expanded.

v_call,d_call,clone_size,j_call,cdr3_nt,cdr3_aa
TRBV10-2,.,many,TRBJ2-7,TGCGCCAGCAGTGCTACGACAGGTGCCGAGCAGTACTTC,CASSATTGAEQYF
TRBV28,.,.,TRBJ1-1,TGTGCCAGCAGTTTATCTAGCAGGATAGAAGCTTTCTTT,CASSLSSRIEAFF
TRBV11-1,.,.,TRBJ2-5,TGTGCCAGCACCCGGTGTGATCCACAAGAGATCCAGTGCTTC,CASTRCDPQEIQCF
TRBV6-1,.,many,TRBJ1-4,TGTGCCAGCAAGGTTATCCGAGGTACTAATGAAAAACTGTTTTTT,CASKVIRGTNEKLFF
TRBV7-3,TRBD1,.,TRBJ1-6,TGTGCCAGCAGTCTCTCAGGGGGCAATTCACCCCTCCACTTT,CASSLSGGNSPLHF
TRBV14,.,.,TRBJ1-2,TGTGCCAGCAGTCGTAGGGGGGTTGCTTATGGCTACACCTTC,CASSRRGVAYGYTF
TRBV11-2,.,.,TRBJ2-7,TGTGCCAGCAACTCTACGACAGGCGGCTACGAGCAGTACTTC,CASNSTTGGYEQYF
TRBV10-3,.,.,TRBJ2-7,TGTGCCTCCTCACCTAGCGTTAGCTACGAGCAGTACTTC,CASSPSVSYEQYF
TRBV6-1,.,.,TRBJ2-6,TGTGCCAGCAGTGCAGAGGACAGCTCTGTAGCCAACGTCCTGACTTTC,CASSAEDSSVANVLTF
TRBV28,TRBD2,many,TRBJ2-7,TGTGCCAGCAGTTCCCTAGCGGGAGACAGCCCCTACGAGCAGTACTTC,CASSSLAGDSPYEQYF
TRBV11-2,.,.,TRBJ2-3,TGTGCCAGCAGCTTAGAAACGCCGAGGGGGAGGGCGGATACGCAGTATTTT,CASSLETPRGRADTQYF
TRBV6-5,TRBD2,many,TRBJ2-3,TGTGCCAGCACCCGTCGGACTAGTGGAGATACGCAGTATTTT,CASTRRTSGDTQYF
TRBV11-2,.,.,TRBJ1-6,TGTGCCAGCATTTTAGAATGGTCTCGGATGAATTCACCCCTCCACTTT,CASILEWSRMNSPLHF
TRBV2,TRBD2,.,TRBJ2-5,TGTGCCAGCAGTGAAGCAGGGACTAGCGGGGTGACGAGGAATACCCAGTACTTC,CASSEAGTSGVTRNTQYF
TRBV5-1,TRBD1,.,TRBJ2-2,TGCGCCAGCATCTTGGCAGCGACAGGGGCCCCCTGGGCGGACACCGGGGAGTTGTTTTTT,CASILAATGAPWADTGELFF
TRBV6-2/TRBV6-3,.,.,TRBJ1-5,TGTGCCAGCAGTTTCCTGTTCCAGCGCAATCAGCCCCAGAATTTT,CASSFLFQRNQPQNF
TRBV12-1,.,.,TRBJ2-3,TGTGCCAGCAGCCCCCAAGGGGAGGGCACAGATACGCACTATTTT,CASSPQGEGTDTHYF
TRBV6-6,.,many,TRBJ2-7,TGTGCCAGCAGTGCCCTCAGTACGGAGCAGTACTTC,CASSALSTEQYF
TRBV28,.,.,TRBJ2-7,TGTGCCAGCAGTTTATGGGGCGAGCAGTACTTC,CASSLWGEQYF
TRBV11-3,TRBD1,.,TRBJ2-5,TGTGCCAGCGGTAAGGACAGGCAAGAGACCCAGTGCTTC,CASGKDRQETQCF
TRBV5-5,TRBD2,many,TRBJ2-7,TGTGCCAGCAGCTACGGACTAGCGCGGAGCGAGCAGTACTTC,CASSYGLARSEQYF
TRBV12-3/TRBV12-4,.,.,TRBJ1-1,TGTGCCAGCAGTTTAGGCCGGAGCTACGAAGCCTTCTTT,CASSLGRSYEAFF
TRBV20-1,TRBD1,.,TRBJ1-2,TGCAATGCCCATCAGGGGGGCGGGTATGGCTACACCTTC,CNAHQGGGYGYTF
TRBV6-5,TRBD2,.,TRBJ2-3,TGTGCCAGCAGTTACGGAGCTAGCGGGAATGGGAGAGATACGCAGTTTTTT,CASSYGASGNGRDTQFF
TRBV10-3,.,.,TRBJ2-4,TGTGCCATCAGCGAGGAGATAGAAAACATTCAGAACTTC,CAISEEIENIQNF
TRBV10-2,TRBD1,many,TRBJ1-5,TGCGCCAGCAGAGAGGGACAGGTGAATCAGCCCCAGCATTTT,CASREGQVNQPQHF
TRBV12-1,.,medium-sized,TRBJ2-3,TGTGCCAGCAGCCCCCAGGGGGAGGGCACAGATACGCAGTATTTT,CASSPQGEGTDTQYF
TRBV7-9,.,medium-sized,TRBJ1-5,TGTGCCATTGAGACAGAATCCCAGCCCCAGCATTTT,CAIETESQPQHF
TRBV7-9,.,few,TRBJ1-6,TGTGCCAGCAGTTATCAGGGCGGGTCACCCCTCCACTTT,CASSYQGGSPLHF
TRBV5-1,TRBD2,.,TRBJ2-5,TGCGCCAGCAGCTTGCCCCAGCGAAGCGGGAGTAGTCGGCAAGAGACCCAGTACTTC,CASSLPQRSGSSRQETQYF
TRBV6-5,.,.,TRBJ2-1,TGTGCCAGCAGGACTGACGGGGGGCGGGGTTACAATGAGCAGTTCTTC,CASRTDGGRGYNEQFF
TRBV6-5,.,.,TRBJ2-6,TGTGCCATCAGCGGACCGCAGGGGTTTCGGGGCTCTGGGGCCAACGTCCTGACTTTC,CAISGPQGFRGSGANVLTF
TRBV2,.,many,TRBJ2-3,TGTGCCAGCAGTGGGACTAGCACAGATACGCAGTATTTT,CASSGTSTDTQYF
TRBV7-9,.,many,TRBJ2-3,TGTGCCAGCAGCTCCCGGATGTCAGGAGATACGCAGTATTTT,CASSSRMSGDTQYF
TRBV10-1,TRBD1,.,TRBJ2-3,TGCGCCAGCAGTGATTTCGGGACAGAGGCAGATACACACTATTTT,CASSDFGTEADTHYF
TRBV6-1,TRBD2,.,TRBJ2-1,TGTACCAGCAGTAAAACTAGCGGGGGGTACAATGAGCAGTTCTTC,CTSSKTSGGYNEQFF
TRBV20-1,TRBD1,.,TRBJ2-7,TGCAGTGCTAGAAGGGAGGTGGGGACAGGGGGCTACGAGCAGTACTTC,CSARREVGTGGYEQYF
TRBV28,TRBD2,.,TRBJ2-1,TGCGTCAGGAGTATGAGATTAGCGGGGGGCACCTACAATGAGCAGTTCTTC,CVRSMRLAGGTYNEQFF
TRBV11-2,TRBD1,.,TRBJ2-7,TGTGCCAGCAGCTTACCCTGGACAGGGGGCTACGGGCAGTACTTC,CASSLPWTGGYGQYF
TRBV10-2,.,.,TRBJ2-7,TGCGCCAGCAGTGAATCCCCAGGAGTCTACGAGCAGTACTTC,CASSESPGVYEQYF
TRBV6-5,.,.,TRBJ1-5,TGTGCCAGCAGCCAACAGTTAAGCGACCCACAGAGTGAACAACCCCAGCATTTT,CASSQQLSDPQSEQPQHF
TRBV10-2,.,many,TRBJ1-1,TGCGCCAGCAGATGGACAGACATGAACACTGAAGCTTTCTTT,CASRWTDMNTEAFF
TRBV24-1,TRBD1,many,TRBJ2-5,TGTGCCACCAGTGATTTGCCTTTTCCGGGACAGGGGTCTTCAGAGACCCAGTACTTC,CATSDLPFPGQGSSETQYF
TRBV5-1,.,few,TRBJ1-1,TGCGCCAGCCGATCAAACGGAGGGACTGAAGCTTTCTTT,CASRSNGGTEAFF
TRBV15,.,many,TRBJ2-4,TGTGCCACCGCTGACCGGGACCCCCGCAGCAGGGACATTCAGTACTTC,CATADRDPRSRDIQYF
TRBV29-1,.,.,TRBJ1-5,TGCAGCGTTGCATCTACCGGGGCCCGGCCAGCCCAGCATTTT,CSVASTGARPAQHF
TRBV4-2,TRBD2,.,TRBJ2-1,TGTGCCAGCAGCCAAGGGGGACTAGGGGGATACAATGAGCAGTTCTTC,CASSQGGLGGYNEQFF
TRBV5-5,TRBD2,.,TRBJ2-3,TGTGACAGCAGCTCGACCAGCGGGGGGCGAGATACGCAGTATTTT,CDSSSTSGGRDTQYF
TRBV11-1,.,.,TRBJ2-7,TGTGCCAGCAGCTTAGCTTCCCAGGGGATCGAGCAGTATTTC,CASSLASQGIEQYF
TRBV11-2,.,few,TRBJ2-1,TGTGCCAGTAGCTTAGTAGTACTTTCAAATGAGCAGTCCTTC,CASSLVVLSNEQSF
TRBV5-1,.,once,TRBJ1-1,TGCGCCAGCAGCTTGGGGACGGGGGTCGACACTGAAGCTTTCTTT,CASSLGTGVDTEAFF
TRBV7-9,TRBD2,.,TRBJ2-7,TGTGCCATCAGCCAGGGACTAGCGGGGGCCCTCGAGCAGTATTTC,CAISQGLAGALEQYF
TRBV29-1,TRBD1,.,TRBJ2-5,TGCAGGGCCCAACCCACCGCGGGACAGGGCCTGCAAGAGACCCAGTACTTC,CRAQPTAGQGLQETQYF
TRBV27,.,many,TRBJ2-3,TGTGCCAGCAGAAAGTTCGGGCCCCCAATCCCAGATACGCAGTATTTT,CASRKFGPPIPDTQYF
TRBV6-5,.,.,TRBJ2-2,TGTGCCAACAGTCAGCCCGAAAGCAGGGGCATACCCGGGGAGCTGTTTTTT,CANSQPESRGIPGELFF
TRBV7-9,TRBD2,.,TRBJ2-5,TGTGCCAGCAGCTTAGCCGGACTAGCGGGACATGAGACCCAGTACTTC,CASSLAGLAGHETQYF
TRBV7-9,.,.,TRBJ1-1,TGTGCCAGCAGCTTAGGGGGACGGCGAAACACTGAAGCTTTCTTT,CASSLGGRRNTEAFF
TRBV11-2,.,once,TRBJ2-1,TGTGCCAGCAGTGTATCCCCAACGAGGGTTAGCTACAATGAGCAGTTCTTC,CASSVSPTRVSYNEQFF
TRBV5-5,.,.,TRBJ1-3,TGTGCCAGCAGCTTGGGACAGAGCTCTGGAAACACCATATATTTT,CASSLGQSSGNTIYF
TRBV10-3,.,many,TRBJ2-2,TGTGCCATCAGTTACACCGGGGAGCTGTTTTTT,CAISYTGELFF